Detailed here is one TCR beta chain. With 60 Vbeta and 13 Jbeta primers, the PCR was carried out. Sequencing was performed with immunoSEQ multiplex PCR; in TCRdb, only in-frame clones are kept and a portion is missing. This table holds roughly 130,000 clones, approximately 84% found once. The CDR3 consists of 13 residues. The V end was cut by 1 base, the J end by 2 bases, with 4 bases between. Looked up from germline, CDR1 is LNHDA and CDR2 is SQIVND (reference sequence). The sample is drawn from a study of cytomegalovirus exposure and HLA in healthy donors. The sample consisted of PBMCs. The chain employs TRBV19 and TRBJ2-3; no reliable D call. This clonotype originated in a woman aged 40 to 49 in good health and CMV-seronegative. CDR3 sequence reads: CASSIALTDTQYF. CDR3 coding DNA: TGTGCCAGTAGTATAGCCCTCACAGATACGCAGTATTTT.